The 21 T cell receptor beta chains presented below share a single source sample, sequenced in a study of T cell changes during pregnancy in multiple sclerosis. TCRdb keeps only in-frame clones here, not all; method: immunoSEQ multiplex PCR. The repertoire holds 30,000 to 35,000 clones, with approximately 90% as singletons. Sequencing used CD8+ T cells from peripheral blood mononuclear cells, obtained in the third trimester of pregnancy. Source of these receptors: a female donor with multiple sclerosis, enrolled in a pregnancy study.

The chain has TRBV7-2 and TRBJ2-5; TRBD1 agrees at 7 bases. Germline V lookup: CDR1 SGHTA, CDR2 FQGNSA. The CDR3 covers 14 residues. Germline trimming cut 5 bases from V and 2 bases from J; bases unmatched to any gene: 5. The CDR3: CASSRTGVQETQYF. In nucleotides, the CDR3 is TGTGCCAGCAGCCGTACAGGGGTGCAAGAGACCCAGTACTTC.

To note about this clone: Sequence at one end of the junction differs from germline and may be a read error. J is TRBJ1-2 and V is TRBV19; D might be TRBD1 (6 bases). The CDR3 consists of 14 residues. Germline V gene data show CDR1 as LNHDA and CDR2 as SQIVND (reference sequence). This CDR3 is CASSIQGYDYGYTF. As DNA, the CDR3 is TGTGCCAGCAGTATACAGGGTTACGACTATGGCTACACCTTC.

The rearrangement uses TRBV5-1 and TRBJ1-2; D call uncertain. The CDR3 is 12 residues long. V lost 0 bases and J lost 6, with 6 bases in between. Germline V gene lookup returns CDR1 SGHRS and CDR2 YFSETQ. CDR3 loop: CASSLGGNGYTF. The CDR3 DNA is TGCGCCAGCAGCTTGGGAGGGAATGGCTACACCTTC.

The chain uses TRBV7-6 and TRBJ2-2; TRBD2 is a possible D gene (7 bases). This CDR3 is built from 15 residues. V shed 6 bases and J shed 2 bases, with 13 bases lying between them. Per the germline V gene, CDR1 is SGHVS and CDR2 is FNYEAQ. Here the CDR3 reads CASRGAGANTGELFF. Written as DNA, the CDR3 is TGTGCCAGCAGAGGCGCGGGGGCCAACACCGGGGAGCTGTTTTTT.

The gene calls are TRBV15 and TRBJ1-4; D possibly corresponds to TRBD1 (6 bases). The length of the CDR3 is 13 residues. In germline, CDR1 is LNHNV, CDR2 YYDKDF (reference sequence). V was clipped by 5 bases and J by 4 bases, with 8 bases between them. CDR3 loop: CATSGRGNEKLFF. CDR3 DNA sequence: TGTGCCACCAGCGGCAGGGGTAATGAAAAACTGTTTTTT.

This rearrangement joins TRBV5-5 to TRBJ1-5, with 7 positions matching TRBD1. CDR1 is SGHKS and CDR2 is YYEKEE in the germline V gene (reference sequence). J lost 5 bases, V lost 2 bases, and 7 bases had no gene match. The CDR3 contains 15 residues. The chain's CDR3 is CASSFGRGEDQPQHF. CDR3 nucleotides: TGTGCCAGCAGCTTCGGCAGGGGGGAAGATCAGCCCCAGCATTTT.

This clone showed up just once. The rearrangement uses TRBV16 and TRBJ2-7; tentative D call: TRBD1 (5 bases). The CDR3 runs to 11 residues. V lost 5 bases to trimming and J lost 5 bases, with 7 bases between them. Per the germline V gene, CDR1 is KGHSY and CDR2 is FQNENV. The CDR3 nucleotides read TGTGCCAGCAGCTCAGGGAACGAGCAGTACTTC. Translating it yields CASSSGNEQYF.

In this sample, this clone turned up once. This sequence joins TRBV7-2 and TRBJ2-3; 10 bases agree with TRBD2. The length of the CDR3 is 16 residues. V trimming: 5 bases; J trimming: 2 bases; junction bases outside the gene matches: 7. Germline CDR1 is SGHTA and CDR2 is FQGNSA. CDR3 sequence (DNA): TGTGCCAGCAGCCCTCTAGCGGGGGATACCACAGATACGCAGTATTTT. Amino acids: CASSPLAGDTTDTQYF.

V is TRBV9 and J is TRBJ1-1, with 7 nucleotides matching TRBD1. Per germline, CDR1 SGDLS and CDR2 YYNGEE. Trimming cost V 6 bases and J 0 bases; bases outside gene matches: 5. CDR3 length: 14 amino acids. The CDR3 sequence: CASTLTGMNTEAFF. The CDR3 DNA sequence: TGTGCCAGCACCTTGACAGGGATGAACACTGAAGCTTTCTTT.

The chain links TRBV9 to TRBJ2-1; 7 bases are a match to TRBD2. This CDR3 is built from 15 residues. V was pared by 2 bases and J by 0 bases, with 2 bases of the junction left unmatched. Germline V gene data show CDR1 as SGDLS and CDR2 as YYNGEE. CDR3 sequence (DNA): TGTGCCAGCAGCGTGGGGGGGGACTCCTACAATGAGCAGTTCTTC. Amino acid sequence: CASSVGGDSYNEQFF.

The V call is TRBV29-1, the J call TRBJ2-1; 9 bases fit TRBD2. From germline, CDR1 is SQVTM and CDR2 ANQGSEA. V shed 4 bases and J 8 bases; nucleotides not matched to a gene: 3. This CDR3 has 12 residues. The CDR3 sequence: CSVGSGGYEQFF. CDR3 in DNA: TGCAGCGTTGGTAGCGGGGGCTATGAGCAGTTCTTC.

Here the CDR3 reads CASSTGGPSYNEQFF. The CDR3 DNA is TGTGCCAGTAGTACGGGGGGGCCGTCCTACAATGAGCAGTTCTTC. The rearrangement uses TRBV19 and TRBJ2-1; 8 bases line up with TRBD2. Germline CDR1 LNHDA, CDR2 SQIVND (reference sequence). With V trimmed by 4 bases and J by 1 base, 3 bases remained unmatched. The length of the CDR3 is 15 residues.

This chain connects TRBV18 to TRBJ2-7, with 11 nucleotides matching TRBD2. Per the germline V gene, CDR1 is KGHSH and CDR2 is LQKENI. V shed 3 bases, J shed 3 bases, and the junction held 4 bases outside the gene matches. This CDR3 contains 15 residues. CDR3 nucleotide sequence: TGTGCCAGCTCACCCGCCGGGACTAGCGGCTACGAGCAGTACTTC. It translates to CASSPAGTSGYEQYF.

The V call is TRBV5-5, the J call TRBJ1-1, with 10 nucleotides matching TRBD1. Looked up from germline, CDR1 is SGHKS and CDR2 is YYEKEE (reference sequence). Trimming at V came to 4 bases and at J to 3 bases, leaving 3 bases not matched to a gene. The CDR3 totals 14 residues. CDR3 in DNA: TGTGCCAGCAGCATGACAGGGGGCCACACTGAAGCTTTCTTT. Its translation: CASSMTGGHTEAFF.

The rearrangement links TRBV7-9 to TRBJ1-4; 10 bases map to TRBD1. The V segment lost 4 bases and the J segment 6 bases; nucleotides outside the gene matches: 5. Germline V lookup: CDR1 SEHNR, CDR2 FQNEAQ (reference sequence). The CDR3 contains 15 residues. CDR3 sequence reads: CASSSAGTGDEKLFF. CDR3 DNA sequence: TGTGCCAGCAGCTCGGCCGGGACAGGGGATGAAAAACTGTTTTTT.

This chain uses TRBV29-1 with TRBJ2-6; D is perhaps TRBD2 (5 bases). Germline CDR1 reads SQVTM; CDR2 reads ANQGSEA. The germline V and J ends were trimmed by 4 bases and 4 bases, with 17 bases remaining between them. There are 16 residues in the CDR3. The CDR3 protein is CSVVRRRESGANVLTF. The CDR3 DNA follows: TGCAGCGTTGTGAGGAGAAGGGAGTCCGGGGCCAACGTCCTGACTTTC. The whole variable domain, remainder taken from reference TRBV29-1 and TRBJ2-6, is SAVISQKPSRDICQRGTSLTIQCQVDSQVTMMFWYRQQPGQSLTLIATANQGSEATYESGFVIDKFPISRPNLTFSTLTVSNMSPEDSSIYLCSVVRRRESGANVLTFGAGSRLTVL.

In this sample, this clone turned up once. In DNA, the CDR3 is TGTGCCAGCAGCCAAGGAAGGGGCTTGAACACTGAAGCTTTCTTT. Amino acid sequence: CASSQGRGLNTEAFF. This chain joins TRBV4-2 and TRBJ1-1; the D gene is possibly TRBD1 (5 bases). CDR1 is LGHNA and CDR2 is YNFKEQ in the germline V gene. There are 15 residues in the CDR3. V shed 1 base and J shed 0 bases, with 9 bases lying between them.

This clone has just one count. This sequence joins TRBV16 and TRBJ2-5; a possible D gene is TRBD2 (5 bases). Germline V gives CDR1 KGHSY, CDR2 FQNENV. The length of the CDR3 is 14 residues. The ends were cut back, 4 bases at V and 5 bases at J, with 14 bases in the middle. CDR3 residues: CASSPRGRGETQYF. CDR3 nucleotide sequence: TGTGCCAGCAGCCCCAGAGGGCGCGGGGAGACCCAGTACTTC.

The genes are TRBV4-3 and TRBJ1-2; 8 bases fit TRBD1. The V gene end was trimmed by 4 bases and the J gene end by 8 bases; junction bases not matched to a gene: 12. The germline V gene encodes CDR1 LGHNA and CDR2 YSLEER. The length of the CDR3 is 15 residues. CDR3 sequence: CASSRTIYRGEGYTF. In DNA form, the CDR3 reads TGCGCCAGCAGCCGAACGATCTACAGGGGGGAAGGCTACACCTTC.

The chain is built from TRBV7-6 and TRBJ2-3; 14 positions agree with TRBD2. Germline loops: CDR1 SGHVS, CDR2 FNYEAQ. CDR3 length equals 17 residues. V was clipped by 5 bases and J by 2 bases; unmatched bases: 6. Written as DNA, the CDR3 is TGTGCCAGCAGCAAGGGACTAGCGGGGGCCCACACAGATACGCAGTATTTT. Translating it yields CASSKGLAGAHTDTQYF.

The gene calls are TRBV2 and TRBJ2-1; 10 bases are shared with TRBD2. The CDR3 runs 16 residues. With 3 bases clipped from V and 3 bases from J, the junction kept 5 bases outside the gene matches. The germline CDR1 and CDR2 sequences are SNHLY and FYNNEI. CDR3 amino acids: CASSDPGLAVYNEQFF. The DNA of the CDR3 is TGTGCCAGCAGTGATCCCGGACTAGCGGTCTACAATGAGCAGTTCTTC. Full variable domain (outside the CDR3, taken from reference TRBV2 and TRBJ2-1): EPEVTQTPSHQVTQMGQEVILRCVPISNHLYFYWYRQILGQKVEFLVSFYNNEISEKSEIFDDQFSVERPDGSNFTLKIRSTKLEDSAMYFCASSDPGLAVYNEQFFGPGTRLTVL.